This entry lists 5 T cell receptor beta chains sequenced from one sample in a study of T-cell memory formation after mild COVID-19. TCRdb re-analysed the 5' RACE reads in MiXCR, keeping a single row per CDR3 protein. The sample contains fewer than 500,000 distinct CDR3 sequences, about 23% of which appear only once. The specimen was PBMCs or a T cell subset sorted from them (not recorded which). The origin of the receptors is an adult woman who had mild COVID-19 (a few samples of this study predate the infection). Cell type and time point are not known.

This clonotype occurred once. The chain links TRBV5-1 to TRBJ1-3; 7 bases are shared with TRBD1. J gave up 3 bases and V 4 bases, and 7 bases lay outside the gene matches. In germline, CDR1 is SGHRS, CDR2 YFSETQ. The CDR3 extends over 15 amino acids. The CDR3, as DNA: TGCGCCAGCAGCGCGACACAGGGGTTTGGAAACACCATATATTTT. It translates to CASSATQGFGNTIYF.

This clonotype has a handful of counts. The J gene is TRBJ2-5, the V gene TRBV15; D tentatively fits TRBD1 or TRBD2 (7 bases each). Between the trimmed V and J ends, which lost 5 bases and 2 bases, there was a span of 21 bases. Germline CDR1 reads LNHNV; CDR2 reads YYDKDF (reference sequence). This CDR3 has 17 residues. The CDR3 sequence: CATSSRGGGTDQETQYF. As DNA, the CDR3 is TGTGCCACCAGCTCTCGGGGAGGGGGCACCGATCAAGAGACCCAGTACTTC.

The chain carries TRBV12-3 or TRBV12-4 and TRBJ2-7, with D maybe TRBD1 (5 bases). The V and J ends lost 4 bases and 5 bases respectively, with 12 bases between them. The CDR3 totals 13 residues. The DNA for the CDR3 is TGTGCCAGCAGTTGGCAGGGTATCCACGAGCAGTACTTC. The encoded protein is CASSWQGIHEQYF.

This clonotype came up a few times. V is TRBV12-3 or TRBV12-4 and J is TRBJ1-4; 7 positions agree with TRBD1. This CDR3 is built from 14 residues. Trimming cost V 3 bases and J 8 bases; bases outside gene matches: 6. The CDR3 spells CASSFAGGREKLFF. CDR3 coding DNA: TGTGCCAGCAGTTTCGCAGGGGGGCGGGAAAAACTGTTTTTT.

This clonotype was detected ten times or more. In DNA form, the CDR3 reads TGTGCCAGCAGCTTAGACAGGGTTACCTCCTACGAGCAGTACTTC. It yields the protein CASSLDRVTSYEQYF. J is TRBJ2-7 and V is TRBV7-2, with D possibly being TRBD1 (6 bases). The length of the CDR3 is 15 residues. Germline V CDR1 and CDR2: SGHTA, FQGNSA. Trimming took off 1 base at V and 0 bases at J, with 10 bases between the two ends. The full variable domain, completed using reference TRBV7-2 and TRBJ2-7, is GAGVSQSPSNKVTEKGKDVELRCDPISGHTALYWYRQSLGQGLEFLIYFQGNSAPDKSGLPSDRFSAERTGGSVSTLTIQRTQQEDSAVYLCASSLDRVTSYEQYFGPGTRLTVT.